These T cell receptor beta chains were read from a single sample in a study of T-cell reconstitution after alpha-beta-depleted transplantation in children. Using its own MiXCR run on the PCR reads, TCRdb lists one record per CDR3 protein. The sample includes some 7,500 distinct CDR3 sequences, 30% of them seen just once. This specimen consisted of peripheral blood, obtained 60 days after TCRalphabeta/CD19-depleted stem cell transplant. Receptor source: a boy under two years old who had a stem cell transplant for SCID, so the T cells may come from the graft donor. The CDR3 runs from the conserved cysteine through the conserved F or W. The order of the fields is CDR3 length, J gene, clone size, V gene, D gene, CDR3 DNA, CDR3 protein. The D gene is left open where the match is weak. The size field is filled for only some rows; it gives once, few, many or a size class.

len: 12
j_gene: TRBJ2-1
abundance: medium-sized
v_gene: TRBV7-3
d_gene: -
CDR3nt: TGTGCCAGCAGCCCACCCAGAGGTGAGCAGTTCTTC
CDR3aa: CASSPPRGEQFF

len: 14
j_gene: TRBJ1-1
abundance: medium-sized
v_gene: TRBV4-1
d_gene: TRBD1
CDR3nt: TGCGCCAGCAGCCGACAGGGAAGGGACACTGAAGCTTTCTTT
CDR3aa: CASSRQGRDTEAFF

len: 12
j_gene: TRBJ1-5
abundance: many
v_gene: TRBV27
d_gene: -
CDR3nt: TGTGCCACCGGTTTGGTCAATCAGCCCCAGCATTTT
CDR3aa: CATGLVNQPQHF

len: 12
j_gene: TRBJ2-3
abundance: -
v_gene: TRBV6-5
d_gene: TRBD1
CDR3nt: TGTGCCAGCAGTGCCACAGGGGGTAAGCAGTATTTT
CDR3aa: CASSATGGKQYF

len: 14
j_gene: TRBJ2-3
abundance: many
v_gene: TRBV12-5
d_gene: -
CDR3nt: TGTGCTAGTGGTTTGCAGTACCGGACAGATACGCAGTATTTT
CDR3aa: CASGLQYRTDTQYF

len: 13
j_gene: TRBJ2-2
abundance: -
v_gene: TRBV12-5
d_gene: -
CDR3nt: TGTGCTAGTGGTTTAGGGGGGACCGGGGAGCTGTTTTTT
CDR3aa: CASGLGGTGELFF

len: 15
j_gene: TRBJ2-1
abundance: medium-sized
v_gene: TRBV18
d_gene: TRBD2
CDR3nt: TGTGCCAGCTCACCTGCCGGGACTAACTACAATGAGCAGTTCTTC
CDR3aa: CASSPAGTNYNEQFF

len: 13
j_gene: TRBJ1-4
abundance: many
v_gene: TRBV11-2
d_gene: -
CDR3nt: TGTGCCACCACGAGGAGGGAAGGAGAAAAACTGTTTTTT
CDR3aa: CATTRREGEKLFF

len: 15
j_gene: TRBJ2-7
abundance: -
v_gene: TRBV3-1
d_gene: TRBD1
CDR3nt: TGTGCCAGCAGCCGGTCCGGGACAGGGGGATACGAGCAGTACTTC
CDR3aa: CASSRSGTGGYEQYF

len: 15
j_gene: TRBJ2-3
abundance: -
v_gene: TRBV20-1
d_gene: -
CDR3nt: TGCAGTGCTAGAGCTAACAGCCGAGGGGCAGATACGCAGTATTTT
CDR3aa: CSARANSRGADTQYF

len: 16
j_gene: TRBJ2-6
abundance: -
v_gene: TRBV29-1
d_gene: TRBD1
CDR3nt: TGCAGCGTCAGGACAGGGGGCTCCCCTGGGGCCAACGTCCTGACTTTC
CDR3aa: CSVRTGGSPGANVLTF

len: 15
j_gene: TRBJ1-5
abundance: medium-sized
v_gene: TRBV7-8
d_gene: -
CDR3nt: TGTGCCAGCAGCTCCTTGGGCAGGATTGATCAGCCCCAGCATTTT
CDR3aa: CASSSLGRIDQPQHF

len: 17
j_gene: TRBJ1-5
abundance: medium-sized
v_gene: TRBV4-1
d_gene: TRBD1
CDR3nt: TGCGCCAGCAGCCCTCATCCCGGGACAGGGATTGGGCAGCCCCAGCATTTT
CDR3aa: CASSPHPGTGIGQPQHF

len: 17
j_gene: TRBJ1-2
abundance: medium-sized
v_gene: TRBV5-6
d_gene: -
CDR3nt: TGTGCCAGCAGCTCGAACCCGGCTCCCGGGACCACCTATGGCTACACCTTC
CDR3aa: CASSSNPAPGTTYGYTF

len: 18
j_gene: TRBJ2-3
abundance: medium-sized
v_gene: TRBV20-1
d_gene: TRBD1
CDR3nt: TGCAGTGCTAGAGACCAGGACAGGGGCCCCTGGTGGGCAGATACGCAGTATTTT
CDR3aa: CSARDQDRGPWWADTQYF

len: 13
j_gene: TRBJ2-3
abundance: -
v_gene: TRBV20-1
d_gene: -
CDR3nt: TGCAGTGCTAGAGGATGGGGAACAGATACGCAGTATTTT
CDR3aa: CSARGWGTDTQYF

len: 14
j_gene: TRBJ2-2
abundance: once
v_gene: TRBV10-3
d_gene: -
CDR3nt: TGTGCCATCAGCTTTCGGCTTCCCACCGGGGTGCTGTTTTTT
CDR3aa: CAISFRLPTGVLFF

len: 15
j_gene: TRBJ2-3
abundance: medium-sized
v_gene: TRBV20-1
d_gene: TRBD1
CDR3nt: TGCAGTGCTGGGGAGGACAGGGGGATAGGGAATACGCAGTATTTT
CDR3aa: CSAGEDRGIGNTQYF

len: 16
j_gene: TRBJ2-4
abundance: medium-sized
v_gene: TRBV11-2
d_gene: TRBD1
CDR3nt: TGTGCCAGCAGCTTCAGACAGGGTCATGCCAAAAACATTCAGTACTTC
CDR3aa: CASSFRQGHAKNIQYF

len: 17
j_gene: TRBJ2-1
abundance: -
v_gene: TRBV3-1
d_gene: TRBD2
CDR3nt: TGTGCCACCAGCAACGAGGGCCAGCGGGAATCCTACAATGAGCAGTTCTTC
CDR3aa: CATSNEGQRESYNEQFF

len: 14
j_gene: TRBJ2-1
abundance: few
v_gene: TRBV10-3
d_gene: TRBD1
CDR3nt: TGTGCCATCAGCCCGGGACAGAACTACAATGAGCAGTTCTTC
CDR3aa: CAISPGQNYNEQFF

len: 13
j_gene: TRBJ1-1
abundance: many
v_gene: TRBV9
d_gene: -
CDR3nt: TGTGCCAGCAGCGTAGATACCAGCCCGGGAGCTTTCTTT
CDR3aa: CASSVDTSPGAFF

len: 16
j_gene: TRBJ2-1
abundance: medium-sized
v_gene: TRBV18
d_gene: -
CDR3nt: TGTGCCAGCTCACCACCGCGGCAGGGACTCGACAATGAGCAGTTCTTC
CDR3aa: CASSPPRQGLDNEQFF

len: 15
j_gene: TRBJ2-7
abundance: -
v_gene: TRBV5-1
d_gene: -
CDR3nt: TGCGCCAGCAGCTTGGTTACAGGAACCTCCTACGAGCAGTACTTC
CDR3aa: CASSLVTGTSYEQYF

len: 16
j_gene: TRBJ2-1
abundance: medium-sized
v_gene: TRBV2
d_gene: -
CDR3nt: TGTGCCAGCAGTGAATGGGGCAGGAGGACCTACAATGAGCAGTTCTTC
CDR3aa: CASSEWGRRTYNEQFF

len: 13
j_gene: TRBJ1-2
abundance: many
v_gene: TRBV12-5
d_gene: -
CDR3nt: TGTGCTAGTGGCCCCGGACAGCACTATGGCTACACCTTC
CDR3aa: CASGPGQHYGYTF

len: 16
j_gene: TRBJ2-1
abundance: medium-sized
v_gene: TRBV2
d_gene: TRBD2
CDR3nt: TGTGCCAGCAGTGACGGTGCGGGGGGGGACTACAATGAGCAGTTCTTC
CDR3aa: CASSDGAGGDYNEQFF